This T cell receptor (beta chain) emerged from a study of tumor-infiltrating lymphocytes in oesophageal squamous cell carcinoma. V was pared by 5 bases and J by 1 base, with 10 bases of the junction left unmatched. The germline gives CDR1 SGHTA, CDR2 FQGNSA. CDR3 size: 16 residues. TCRdb re-derived calls from the PCR reads in MiXCR, one entry per CDR3 protein. The data show over 10,000 distinct CDR3 sequences, approximately 48% seen once. The sample taken for sequencing was esophageal tumor tissue. V usage is TRBV7-2 and J usage is TRBJ1-1; 7 bases agree with TRBD1. The clonotype originates from a female donor with esophageal squamous cell carcinoma. CDR3 residues: CASSPYRGRGNTEAFF. In DNA form, the CDR3 reads TGTGCCAGCAGCCCTTACAGGGGACGGGGGAACACTGAAGCTTTCTTT.